The 25 T cell receptor beta chains reported below all come from one sample, sequenced in a study of monozygotic twins with inflammatory bowel disease. TCRdb reprocessed the 5' RACE reads; each CDR3 protein has one entry and no DNA is given. Recorded for this sample: approximately 330,000 distinct CDR3 sequences. Sequencing was performed on blood. The receptors were gathered from a human donor with ulcerative colitis or Crohn's disease, or a healthy co-twin of an affected twin (not recorded which).

The chain links TRBV2 to TRBJ2-3. Looked up from germline, CDR1 is SNHLY and CDR2 is FYNNEI. This CDR3 region has 13 residues. CDR3 sequence: CASSNGVTDTQYF.

This chain uses TRBV14 with TRBJ1-2; TCRdb indicates TRBD1, and absent DNA this call remains unverified. There are 16 residues in the CDR3. The germline V gene encodes CDR1 SGHDN and CDR2 FVKESK. The CDR3 is CASSHDRQGGIYGYTF.

The V and J genes are TRBV5-1 and TRBJ1-4; no DNA is available, so the TRBD1 call from TCRdb remains unchecked. In germline, CDR1 is SGHRS, CDR2 YFSETQ. The CDR3 runs 12 residues. The CDR3 sequence is CASSTGASELFF. Supplemented by reference TRBV5-1 and TRBJ1-4, the full variable domain reads KAGVTQTPRYLIKTRGQQVTLSCSPISGHRSVSWYQQTPGQGLQFLFEYFSETQRNKGNFPGRFSGRQFSNSRSEMNVSTLELGDSALYLCASSTGASELFFGSGTQLSVL.

V gene TRBV5-4 combines with J gene TRBJ2-1; absent DNA, TCRdb's TRBD2 call cannot be checked. The CDR3 loop spans 15 amino acids. Looked up from germline, CDR1 is SGHNT and CDR2 is YYREEE (reference sequence). The CDR3 reads CASSDPSGRALEQFF.

The chain couples TRBV10-3 to TRBJ2-3; TCRdb's D call of TRBD2 is untestable without DNA. CDR3 length: 15 amino acids. Germline-derived CDR1 and CDR2 are ENHRY and SYGVKD. CDR3: CAIRDSGRGTDTQYF.

This chain uses TRBV4-1 with TRBJ1-1; TCRdb gives TRBD1 as the D gene, but with no DNA this cannot be confirmed. In germline, CDR1 is MGHRA, CDR2 YSYEKL. The CDR3 totals 13 residues. The CDR3 region is CASSLQRGTEAFF.

V is TRBV14 and J is TRBJ2-3; TCRdb's D call, TRBD1, is unchecked because there is no DNA. The CDR3 totals 12 residues. The germline gives CDR1 SGHDN, CDR2 FVKESK. CDR3 sequence reads: CASSQVQRGPIF. The whole variable domain, remainder taken from reference TRBV14 and TRBJ2-3, is EAGVTQFPSHSVIEKGQTVTLRCDPISGHDNLYWYRRVMGKEIKFLLHFVKESKQDESGMPNNRFLAERTGGTYSTLKVQPAELEDSGVYFCASSQVQRGPIFGPGTRLTVL.

This chain uses TRBV20-1 with TRBJ1-1. The CDR3 is 12 residues long. In germline, CDR1 is DFQATT, CDR2 SNEGSKA (reference sequence). CDR3 amino acids: CSAITRNTEAFF.

The chain employs TRBV12-3 or TRBV12-4 and TRBJ1-3; TCRdb outputs TRBD1, but without DNA this stays unchecked. The CDR3 runs 14 residues. The CDR3 loop reads CASSTTGSGNTIYF.

The V gene is TRBV13, the J gene TRBJ2-2; TCRdb's D call, TRBD1, is unchecked because there is no DNA. The CDR3 is 14 amino acids. Germline loops: CDR1 PRHDT, CDR2 FYEKMQ (reference sequence). Here the CDR3 reads CASGPGAVTGELFF.

The chain employs TRBV10-1 and TRBJ2-3; as DNA is missing, the TRBD2 call by TCRdb cannot be tested. The CDR3 totals 16 residues. Germline V CDR1 and CDR2: WNHNN, SYGVQD (reference sequence). The CDR3 spells CASSSPSGSQTDTQYF.

V usage is TRBV24-1 and J usage is TRBJ2-2; TCRdb's D gene call, TRBD2, goes unchecked for lack of DNA. Germline lookup yields CDR1 KGHDR and CDR2 SFDVKD. This CDR3 is 16 amino acids long. CDR3 region: CATSETSGRKAGELFF.

The genes are TRBV5-1 and TRBJ2-7. This CDR3 has 14 amino acids. Germline CDR1 is SGHRS and CDR2 is YFSETQ. This chain's CDR3 is CASSLGTSNYEQYF.

This chain joins TRBV7-3 and TRBJ2-1; TCRdb names TRBD2, which stays unverified in the absence of DNA. Germline V lookup: CDR1 SGHTA, CDR2 FQGTGA. CDR3 length: 18 residues. The CDR3 protein is CASSPTRASGKLGDEQFF.

The rearrangement joins TRBV18 to TRBJ2-3; TCRdb designates TRBD1, a call that cannot be tested without DNA. Germline loops: CDR1 KGHSH, CDR2 LQKENI. This CDR3 region has 16 residues. The CDR3 loop is CASSSAPQTTADTQYF.

The chain employs TRBV6-1 and TRBJ2-7; TCRdb gives TRBD1 as the D gene, but with no DNA this cannot be confirmed. CDR3 length: 14 residues. Looked up from germline, CDR1 is MNHNS and CDR2 is SASEGT. The CDR3 region is CASGLTGQFYEQYF.

The genes are TRBV7-2 and TRBJ2-5; without DNA, the TCRdb call of TRBD1 cannot be checked. The CDR3 is 15 amino acids. The germline V gene encodes CDR1 SGHTA and CDR2 FQGNSA. The CDR3 spells CASSLGDRVGETQYF.

The chain has TRBV12-3 or TRBV12-4 and TRBJ2-5; the TCRdb D gene call, TRBD1, has no DNA to confirm it. The CDR3 totals 13 residues. The CDR3 sequence: CASSFNRGETQYF.

The J gene is TRBJ2-5, the V gene TRBV20-1. Germline assignment: CDR1 DFQATT and CDR2 SNEGSKA (reference sequence). The CDR3 is 14 residues long. The CDR3 reads CSARVPYQAETQYF.

This rearrangement joins TRBV21-1 to TRBJ1-6; the D call from TCRdb, TRBD1, cannot be confirmed without DNA. TRBV21-1 is a documented pseudogene. This CDR3 has 15 amino acids. This CDR3 reads CASSIRDIGYSPLHF.

The V and J genes are TRBV12-3 or TRBV12-4 and TRBJ2-7; TCRdb's D call of TRBD1 is untestable without DNA. This CDR3 has 14 amino acids. CDR3: CASSPLQGPYEQYF.

The J gene is TRBJ2-7, the V gene TRBV6-5; TCRdb's D call of TRBD1 is untestable without DNA. The CDR3 sequence is 15 residues long. Germline V gives CDR1 MNHEY, CDR2 SVGAGI. The CDR3 sequence is CASSYGPGVVGEQYF.

This chain links TRBV24-1 with TRBJ2-3; the D gene TCRdb calls, TRBD2, cannot be checked with no DNA. The germline CDR1 and CDR2 sequences are KGHDR and SFDVKD. There are 16 residues in the CDR3. CDR3 sequence: CATSDATSGRTDTQYF.

The chain carries TRBV19 and TRBJ1-1; with no DNA, the TCRdb D assignment of TRBD1 cannot be verified. The CDR3 has 11 residues. Germline V gene data show CDR1 as LNHDA and CDR2 as SQIVND (reference sequence). CDR3 protein: CASGGRSEAFF.

This chain joins TRBV18 and TRBJ2-7. The CDR3 length is 13 residues. Germline V gene sequence: CDR1 KGHSH, CDR2 LQKENI. CDR3 region: CASSPSGALEQYF.